This TCR beta chain is from a study of cytomegalovirus exposure and HLA in healthy donors. General study results and limits: Among TCR beta chains, those listed as cytomegalovirus-associated numbered more than 150.

V gave up 4 bases and J gave up 6 bases; unmatched junction bases: 4. The CDR3 is made up of 13 amino acids. Germline CDR1 is MNHEY and CDR2 is SMNVEV (reference sequence). Comment on this clone: Its antigen is still unknown.

It was with 60 Vbeta and 13 Jbeta primers that the PCR ran. Repertoires were generated with immunoSEQ multiplex PCR, while TCRdb's copy carries only in-frame clones and drops some. The sample records 100,000 to 150,000 clones, roughly three quarters being singletons. The rearrangement uses TRBV27 and TRBJ2-7; TRBD2 matches at 9 bases. Sequencing input: PBMCs. This clonotype was obtained from a woman aged 55-69 years in good health and CMV-seronegative. The CDR3 DNA follows: TGTGCCAGCAGTTGGGCGACTAGCGGCGAGCAGTACTTC. It encodes CASSWATSGEQYF.